Shown below are 2 T cell receptor beta chains from a single sample sequenced in a study of T cells after posttransplantation cyclophosphamide. Only in-frame clones appear in the TCRdb table, and some are missing; sequencing was by immunoSEQ multiplex PCR. The sample shows under 20,000 clones, none of them appearing just once. Treatment was busulfan-fludarabine conditioning, a marrow graft, and cyclophosphamide on days +3 and +4. This sample comprised PBMCs, obtained after allogeneic stem cell transplant with posttransplant cyclophosphamide. The receptors derive from a female patient younger than 45 who received an allogeneic stem cell transplant from a related donor, was CMV-positive, and had no GVHD. Some T cells may have originated in the graft donor.

This clone came up many times. The chain links TRBV21-1 to TRBJ2-3; TRBD1 is the table's D call, not checked against the DNA. TRBV21-1 is a pseudogene locus. This CDR3 has 14 residues. The CDR3 here is CASTATGKTDTQYF. CDR3 coding DNA: TGTGCCAGCACCGCGACAGGCAAAACGGATACGCAGTATTTT.

This clone appeared many times. The chain employs TRBV11-2 and TRBJ1-5; D is possibly TRBD1 (6 bases). The V end lost 1 base, the J end lost 6 bases, and 10 bases lay between the germline ends. The CDR3 contains 14 residues. Per the germline V gene, CDR1 is SGHAT and CDR2 is FQNNGV. CDR3 in DNA: TGTGCCAGCAGCTTAGCGGGGGGCTTTCAGCCCCAGCATTTT. This gives the protein CASSLAGGFQPQHF.